A single sample gave rise to the 25 T cell receptor beta chains below, sequenced in a study of long-term antiretroviral therapy in people with HIV. Sequencing used immunoSEQ v3.0 at survey level. Sequenced by immunoSEQ multiplex PCR; TCRdb stores in-frame clones only, minus some. The sample carries roughly 30,000 clones, 90% to 95% recorded once. Source: unsorted PBMCs, taken around 6 years after starting antiretroviral therapy. These receptors were obtained from a man aged 30 to 39 with HIV.

The V call is TRBV7-6, the J call TRBJ1-1, with TRBD1 identical over 7 bases. Germline V gene sequence: CDR1 SGHVS, CDR2 FNYEAQ. The CDR3 covers 13 residues. V lost 5 bases and J lost 6; bases outside the gene matches: 6. The CDR3 loop reads CASSPDRVAEAFF. CDR3 in DNA: TGTGCCAGCAGCCCCGACAGGGTCGCTGAAGCTTTCTTT. The full variable domain, with the rest looked up from reference TRBV7-6 and TRBJ1-1, is GAGVSQSPRYKVTKRGQDVALRCDPISGHVSLYWYRQALGQGPEFLTYFNYEAQQDKSGLPNDRFSAERPEGSISTLTIQRTEQRDSAMYRCASSPDRVAEAFFGQGTRLTVV.

The gene calls are TRBV19 and TRBJ2-1; perhaps TRBD1 as D (5 bases). V shed 3 bases and J shed 4 bases, with 10 bases lying between them. Germline CDR1 is LNHDA and CDR2 is SQIVND (reference sequence). This CDR3 comprises 14 residues. CDR3 region: CASSISDSYNEQFF. Here the CDR3 DNA reads TGTGCCAGTAGTATCAGCGACAGTTACAATGAGCAGTTCTTC. Full variable domain (outside the CDR3, taken from reference TRBV19 and TRBJ2-1): DGGITQSPKYLFRKEGQNVTLSCEQNLNHDAMYWYRQDPGQGLRLIYYSQIVNDFQKGDIAEGYSVSREKKESFPLTVTSAQKNPTAFYLCASSISDSYNEQFFGPGTRLTVL.

This clone was observed a few times. V and J are TRBV28 and TRBJ2-3, with D unresolved. V was cut by 1 base and J by 6 bases, with 17 bases left in between. The germline gives CDR1 MDHEN, CDR2 SYDVKM. The CDR3 is 16 residues long. CDR3 sequence: CASSLSKIESHDTQYF. For the CDR3, the DNA is TGTGCCAGCAGTTTATCGAAAATTGAATCCCACGATACGCAGTATTTT.

The gene calls are TRBV7-3 and TRBJ2-5; D is perhaps TRBD2 (5 bases). This CDR3 is 12 amino acids long. The germline gives CDR1 SGHTA, CDR2 FQGTGA. V lost 2 bases to trimming and J lost 9 bases, with 10 bases between them. This CDR3 is CASSLRGEAQYF. CDR3 nucleotide sequence: TGTGCCAGCAGCTTACGGGGTGAGGCCCAGTACTTC.

The J gene is TRBJ2-5, the V gene TRBV19; no reliable D call. Germline V gene sequence: CDR1 LNHDA, CDR2 SQIVND (reference sequence). The CDR3 spans 12 residues. The germline V and J ends were trimmed by 5 bases and 1 base, with 5 bases remaining between them. The CDR3 protein is CASSFRQETQYF. For the CDR3, the DNA is TGTGCCAGTAGTTTTCGCCAAGAGACCCAGTACTTC.

This chain connects TRBV7-9 to TRBJ2-1; 12 nucleotides agree with TRBD1. This CDR3 is 19 amino acids long. Losses at the gene ends were 5 bases for V and 0 bases for J; bases not matched to a gene: 11. In germline, CDR1 is SEHNR, CDR2 FQNEAQ (reference sequence). The CDR3 DNA reads TGTGCCAGCAGCGGCAGCCGGGACAGGGGGCGAAGCTCCTACAATGAGCAGTTCTTC. Translation: CASSGSRDRGRSSYNEQFF.

The chain recombines TRBV2 with TRBJ1-1; D gene uncertain. V was trimmed by 2 bases and J by 4 bases, leaving 11 bases between them. Germline CDR1 SNHLY, CDR2 FYNNEI. This CDR3 has 14 residues. CDR3 loop: CASSERVSITEAFF. DNA of the CDR3: TGTGCCAGCAGTGAAAGGGTCTCGATCACTGAAGCTTTCTTT.

The rearrangement uses TRBV10-3 and TRBJ1-1; D uncertain. Germline V CDR1 and CDR2: ENHRY, SYGVKD. The CDR3 totals 13 residues. Trimming cost V 3 bases and J 6 bases, with 11 bases left between them. CDR3 sequence: CAISDAGSSEAFF. In DNA, the CDR3 is TGTGCCATCAGTGACGCCGGTTCTTCTGAAGCTTTCTTT.

This rearrangement joins TRBV9 to TRBJ1-3; 8 bases fit TRBD1. The ends lost 5 bases at V and 4 bases at J; junction bases unmatched: 5. The germline V gene has CDR1 SGDLS and CDR2 YYNGEE. The CDR3 extends over 14 amino acids. In nucleotides, the CDR3 is TGTGCCAGCAGGCCGACAGGGGAAGGAAACACCATATATTTT. It codes for CASRPTGEGNTIYF.

This clone is a singleton in its sample. The V call is TRBV23-1, the J call TRBJ2-7; 9 bases line up with TRBD2. TRBV23-1 is placed among ORFs of uncertain function. V gave up 4 bases and J gave up 1 base; unmatched junction bases: 14. This CDR3 region has 18 residues. The CDR3 sequence: CASSRPEQSGRWSYEQYF. CDR3 DNA: TGCGCCAGCAGTCGCCCCGAGCAGAGCGGGAGGTGGTCCTACGAGCAGTACTTC.

The chain combines TRBV5-1 with TRBJ2-5, with 8 bases aligning to TRBD2. CDR1 SGHRS and CDR2 YFSETQ come from the germline V gene. V shed 1 base, J shed 5 bases, and the junction held 7 bases outside the gene matches. The CDR3 has 15 amino acids. The CDR3 sequence is CASSLIPGLGETQYF. In nucleotides, the CDR3 is TGCGCCAGCAGCTTGATACCGGGACTAGGGGAGACCCAGTACTTC.

The V gene is TRBV20-1, the J gene TRBJ1-2; 7 nucleotides align to TRBD1. The ends lost 5 bases at V and 8 bases at J; junction bases unmatched: 5. CDR1 is DFQATT and CDR2 is SNEGSKA in the germline V gene (reference sequence). This CDR3 is 11 amino acids long. CDR3 in DNA: TGCAGTGCTGTACAGGGGAACGGCTACACCTTC. This translates into CSAVQGNGYTF.

V is TRBV29-1 and J is TRBJ2-3; D is possibly TRBD1 (5 bases). V was cut by 3 bases and J by 3 bases, with 13 bases left in between. The CDR3 spans 14 residues. The germline gives CDR1 SQVTM, CDR2 ANQGSEA. The CDR3 here is CSVDGRAPTDTQYF. The CDR3 nucleotides are TGCAGCGTTGATGGCAGGGCTCCTACAGATACGCAGTATTTT.

The chain has TRBV30 and TRBJ2-6; 8 bases are shared with TRBD1. Germline CDR1 and CDR2: GTSNPN and SVGIG (reference sequence). The CDR3 runs to 17 residues. V shed 4 bases and J 0 bases; nucleotides not matched to a gene: 8. CDR3 in amino acids: CAWILGQVSSGANVLTF. CDR3 sequence (DNA): TGTGCCTGGATTTTGGGACAGGTCTCCTCTGGGGCCAACGTCCTGACTTTC.

This chain connects TRBV4-2 to TRBJ2-7; 9 nucleotides line up with TRBD2. Germline V gene lookup returns CDR1 LGHNA and CDR2 YNFKEQ. The CDR3 covers 16 residues. V lost 3 bases to trimming and J lost 1 base; unmatched junction nucleotides: 7. CDR3 sequence: CASSQREGQGSYEQYF. CDR3 nucleotide sequence: TGTGCCAGCAGCCAGCGGGAGGGCCAAGGATCCTACGAGCAGTACTTC.

The chain couples TRBV6-5 to TRBJ1-6, with D tentatively TRBD1 (6 bases). The length of the CDR3 is 15 residues. Trimming stripped 5 bases from V and 5 bases from J, with 13 bases between. Germline CDR1 and CDR2: MNHEY and SVGAGI. This CDR3 is CASSRGQRDNSPLHF. The DNA for the CDR3 is TGTGCCAGCAGTCGTGGACAGCGCGATAATTCACCCCTCCACTTT.

V gene TRBV11-2 combines with J gene TRBJ1-4; tentative D call: TRBD1 (5 bases). The V and J ends lost 4 bases and 6 bases respectively, with 6 bases between them. The length of the CDR3 is 12 residues. Germline values: CDR1 SGHAT, CDR2 FQNNGV. CDR3 region: CASSWGDEKLFF. Here the CDR3 DNA reads TGTGCCAGCAGCTGGGGGGATGAAAAACTGTTTTTT.

V and J are TRBV7-2 and TRBJ1-4; 9 bases align to TRBD1. The CDR3 consists of 16 residues. V lost 1 base to trimming and J lost 8 bases; unmatched junction nucleotides: 8. The V gene's germline CDR1 is SGHTA and CDR2 FQGNSA. The CDR3 loop reads CASSLGGTGLREKLFF. For the CDR3, the DNA is TGTGCCAGCAGCTTAGGAGGGACAGGGCTTAGAGAAAAACTGTTTTTT.

This rearrangement joins TRBV7-6 to TRBJ2-5; D gene uncertain. Trimming left V 5 bases short and J 2 bases short, with 9 bases between. The germline gives CDR1 SGHVS, CDR2 FNYEAQ. The CDR3 is 13 residues long. The CDR3 loop is CASSTLRQETQYF. As DNA, the CDR3 is TGTGCCAGCAGCACCCTTCGACAAGAGACCCAGTACTTC.

The rearrangement uses TRBV5-4 and TRBJ2-7, with unresolved D. Trimming took 0 bases from V and 1 from J, leaving 11 bases between them. CDR1 is SGHNT and CDR2 is YYREEE in the germline V gene (reference sequence). The length of the CDR3 is 15 residues. CDR3 protein: CASSLGALGSYEQYF. CDR3 DNA: TGTGCCAGCAGCTTGGGGGCCCTTGGGTCCTACGAGCAGTACTTC.

V and J are TRBV27 and TRBJ1-2; D perhaps matches TRBD1 (5 bases). Deletions cut 0 bases from V and 5 bases from J, with 13 bases between. CDR1 is MNHEY, CDR2 SMNVEV, per germline (reference sequence). The CDR3 sequence is 15 residues long. The CDR3, as DNA: TGTGCCAGCAGTTTATCGAAGGGGACCCCGTATGGCTACACCTTC. Translating gives CASSLSKGTPYGYTF.

The chain links TRBV27 to TRBJ1-5; D ambiguous. The germline V gene encodes CDR1 MNHEY and CDR2 SMNVEV (reference sequence). V was clipped by 2 bases and J by 4 bases, with 6 bases between them. This CDR3 has 13 residues. The CDR3 here is CASSLKVNQPQHF. The CDR3, as DNA: TGTGCCAGCAGTTTAAAGGTAAATCAGCCCCAGCATTTT.

The J gene is TRBJ2-3, the V gene TRBV5-4, with D possibly being TRBD1 (6 bases). Germline CDR1 reads SGHNT; CDR2 reads YYREEE (reference sequence). Trimming took 4 bases from V and 0 from J, leaving 21 bases between them. This CDR3 contains 18 residues. The CDR3 coding sequence is TGTGCCAGCAGCCCGCCCCCAGACAGGCTCCCTAGCACAGATACGCAGTATTTT. This encodes CASSPPPDRLPSTDTQYF.

This chain links TRBV6-1 with TRBJ2-3; 14 bases agree with TRBD2. V shed 3 bases, J shed 6 bases, and the junction held 11 bases outside the gene matches. CDR1 is MNHNS, CDR2 SASEGT, per germline. The CDR3 spans 18 residues. CDR3 loop: CASSERTSGGPAYDTQYF. DNA for the CDR3: TGTGCCAGCAGTGAGAGGACTAGCGGGGGGCCCGCGTATGATACGCAGTATTTT.

This chain joins TRBV5-1 and TRBJ2-2; 10 bases match TRBD2. V shed 1 base and J 3 bases; nucleotides not matched to a gene: 6. From germline, CDR1 is SGHRS and CDR2 YFSETQ. The CDR3 runs to 17 residues. The CDR3 DNA follows: TGCGCCAGCAGCTTGACAGCGGGGGGGCCGGACACCGGGGAGCTGTTTTTT. Encoded protein: CASSLTAGGPDTGELFF. Together with reference TRBV5-1 and TRBJ2-2, the CDR3 gives the full variable domain: KAGVTQTPRYLIKTRGQQVTLSCSPISGHRSVSWYQQTPGQGLQFLFEYFSETQRNKGNFPGRFSGRQFSNSRSEMNVSTLELGDSALYLCASSLTAGGPDTGELFFGEGSRLTVL.